The 13 T cell receptor beta chains listed next were all sequenced from one sample in a study of shared clonotypes between healthy human individuals. Assay: immunoSEQ multiplex PCR; the TCRdb copy retains only in-frame clones and omits some. The table lists 2,500,000 or so clones, 85% to 95% of them singletons. The sequenced sample was naive CD4+ T cells from PBMCs. This sample's subset: CD45RA+ positively selected. All receptors derive from a man between 18 and 35 years old in good health. Some clones in this sample may be carry-over from other donors' samples.

The chain carries TRBV21-1 and TRBJ1-2. TRBV21-1 is marked as a pseudogene. The CDR3 runs 14 residues. The CDR3 is CAIPDRALSRGYTF. The DNA of the CDR3 is TGTGCCATTCCCGATCGGGCCCTCTCGCGAGGCTACACCTTC.

V usage is TRBV6-6 and J usage is TRBJ1-5; perhaps TRBD1 as D (5 bases). Germline assignment: CDR1 MNHNY and CDR2 SVGAGI (reference sequence). The V end lost 5 bases, the J end lost 3 bases, and 17 bases lay between the germline ends. This CDR3 is built from 16 residues. The CDR3 loop is CASSTSRGGYNQPQHF. Here the CDR3 DNA reads TGTGCCAGCAGTACCTCTCGCGGGGGTTACAATCAGCCCCAGCATTTT.

The genes are TRBV9 and TRBJ1-5, with TRBD1 identical over 8 bases. The CDR3 sequence is 16 residues long. The germline CDR1 and CDR2 sequences are SGDLS and YYNGEE. The trim removed 0 bases at V and 9 bases at J, leaving 11 bases unmatched. The CDR3 spells CASSVGAGGDHLPQHF. The DNA for the CDR3 is TGTGCCAGCAGCGTAGGGGCAGGGGGCGATCATCTGCCCCAGCATTTT. Using reference TRBV9 and TRBJ1-5 for the parts outside the CDR3, the full variable domain is DSGVTQTPKHLITATGQRVTLRCSPRSGDLSVYWYQQSLDQGLQFLIQYYNGEERAKGNILERFSAQQFPDLHSELNLSSLELGDSALYFCASSVGAGGDHLPQHFGDGTRLSIL.

The V call is TRBV18, the J call TRBJ2-5; D remains ambiguous. V dropped 6 bases and J dropped 3 bases, with 8 bases sitting between them. This CDR3 is 12 amino acids long. Germline-derived CDR1 and CDR2 are KGHSH and LQKENI. The CDR3 DNA reads TGTGCCAGCTCCTCTGGGGAAGAGACCCAGTACTTC. It yields the protein CASSSGEETQYF.

V gene TRBV18 combines with J gene TRBJ1-4; D remains ambiguous. Germline loops: CDR1 KGHSH, CDR2 LQKENI. Trimming removed 1 base from V and 8 bases from J, with 14 bases in between. This CDR3 is 15 amino acids long. CDR3 sequence (DNA): TGTGCCAGCTCACCACGGGCTGGAGGAGACGAAAAACTGTTTTTT. Amino acids: CASSPRAGGDEKLFF.

The chain combines TRBV7-8 with TRBJ2-5, with 9 bases lining up with TRBD2. This CDR3 region has 16 residues. Trimming removed 1 base from V and 5 bases from J; junction bases left unmatched: 8. Germline loops: CDR1 SGHVS, CDR2 FQNEAQ. Here the CDR3 DNA reads TGTGCCAGCAGCTTAGATCGGGCGGGAGGGCTGGAGACCCAGTACTTC. This gives the protein CASSLDRAGGLETQYF.

This chain uses TRBV18 with TRBJ1-2; D may be TRBD1 (6 bases). V shed 4 bases and J shed 8 bases, with 17 bases lying between them. Germline V gene sequence: CDR1 KGHSH, CDR2 LQKENI. This CDR3 spans 14 amino acids. CDR3 coding DNA: TGTGCCAGCTCACTAGAACAGCAGGGGTACGGCTACACCTTC. This translates into CASSLEQQGYGYTF.

The rearrangement uses TRBV7-2 and TRBJ2-7, with 8 bases lining up with TRBD1. The CDR3 loop spans 14 amino acids. With 2 bases clipped from V and 1 base from J, the junction kept 1 base outside the gene matches. Germline V gene data show CDR1 as SGHTA and CDR2 as FQGNSA. CDR3 loop: CASSLQGASYEQYF. The DNA for the CDR3 is TGTGCCAGCAGCTTACAGGGGGCTTCCTACGAGCAGTACTTC.

This chain uses TRBV6-6 with TRBJ1-1, with a weak D call TRBD1 (5 bases). Trimming took off 6 bases at V and 1 base at J, with 9 bases between the two ends. The germline CDR1 and CDR2 sequences are MNHNY and SVGAGI (reference sequence). The CDR3 is 13 amino acids. The CDR3 region has the DNA TGTGCCAGCAGAGAGGGGCAGAACACTGAAGCTTTCTTT. Residues: CASREGQNTEAFF.

The gene calls are TRBV5-1 and TRBJ2-2, with D perhaps being TRBD1 or TRBD2 (5 bases each). The germline gives CDR1 SGHRS, CDR2 YFSETQ. V lost 1 base and J lost 3, with 13 bases in between. The CDR3 loop spans 16 amino acids. The CDR3 protein is CASSLFRGRDTGELFF. CDR3 nucleotide sequence: TGCGCCAGCAGCTTGTTCCGGGGACGGGACACCGGGGAGCTGTTTTTT.

The chain combines TRBV9 with TRBJ2-7; the D gene is possibly TRBD1 (6 bases). Trimming pared 4 bases from V and 4 bases from J, leaving 12 bases between. The germline V gene encodes CDR1 SGDLS and CDR2 YYNGEE. This CDR3 region has 13 residues. In DNA, the CDR3 is TGTGCCAGCAGCCCAGGGGACATTTACGAGCAGTACTTC. It translates to CASSPGDIYEQYF.

CDR3 protein: CASTKRGNTEAFF. The CDR3 DNA reads TGTGCCAGCACCAAAAGGGGGAACACTGAAGCTTTCTTT. This chain links TRBV6-6 with TRBJ1-1; TRBD1 might be the D (5 bases). V lost 7 bases, J lost 1 base, and 10 bases lay in between. The CDR3 consists of 13 residues. Germline V gene sequence: CDR1 MNHNY, CDR2 SVGAGI (reference sequence).

This chain connects TRBV29-1 to TRBJ2-5, with TRBD2 as a possible D gene (7 bases). CDR3 length: 14 amino acids. Germline-derived CDR1 and CDR2 are SQVTM and ANQGSEA. The germline V and J ends were trimmed by 7 bases and 5 bases, with 20 bases remaining between them. In DNA, the CDR3 is TGCAGCGCCTCCCCGGGGGGCGGGTGGGAGACCCAGTACTTC. Amino acid sequence: CSASPGGGWETQYF.